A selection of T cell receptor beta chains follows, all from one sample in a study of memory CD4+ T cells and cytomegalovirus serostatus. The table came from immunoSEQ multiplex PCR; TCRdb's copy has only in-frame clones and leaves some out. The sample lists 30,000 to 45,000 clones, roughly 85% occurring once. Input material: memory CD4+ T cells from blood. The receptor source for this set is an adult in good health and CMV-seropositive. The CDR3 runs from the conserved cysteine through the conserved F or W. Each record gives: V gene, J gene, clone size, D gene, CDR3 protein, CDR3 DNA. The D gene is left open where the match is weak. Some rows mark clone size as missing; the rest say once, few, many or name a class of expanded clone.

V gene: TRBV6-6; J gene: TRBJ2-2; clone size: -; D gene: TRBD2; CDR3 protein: CASSSREHTGELFF; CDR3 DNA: TGTGCCAGCAGTTCGCGGGAGCACACCGGGGAGCTGTTTTTT
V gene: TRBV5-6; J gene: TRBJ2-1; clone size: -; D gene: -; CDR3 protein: CASSLSGSKSYNEQFF; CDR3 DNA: TGTGCCAGCAGCTTATCCGGGAGCAAGTCCTACAATGAGCAGTTCTTC
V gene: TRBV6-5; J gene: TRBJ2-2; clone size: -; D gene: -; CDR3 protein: CASRDLYTGELFF; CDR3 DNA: TGTGCCAGCAGGGACTTATACACCGGGGAGCTGTTTTTT
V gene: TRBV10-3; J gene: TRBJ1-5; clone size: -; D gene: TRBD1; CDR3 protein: CATAGQGQGQPQHF; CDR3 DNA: TGTGCCACCGCCGGACAGGGGCAGGGGCAGCCCCAGCATTTT
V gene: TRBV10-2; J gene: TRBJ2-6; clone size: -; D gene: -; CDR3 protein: CASSEAGTSGANVLTF; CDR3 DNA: TGCGCCAGCAGTGAGGCGGGAACCTCTGGGGCCAACGTCCTGACTTTC
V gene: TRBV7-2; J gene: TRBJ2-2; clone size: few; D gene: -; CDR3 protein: CASSRRGGWDTGELFF; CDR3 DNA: TGTGCCAGCAGCCGACGAGGGGGATGGGACACCGGGGAGCTGTTTTTT
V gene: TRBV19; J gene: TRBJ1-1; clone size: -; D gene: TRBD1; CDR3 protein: CASRHRGQNTEAFF; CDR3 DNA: TGTGCCAGTAGGCACAGGGGGCAAAACACTGAAGCTTTCTTT
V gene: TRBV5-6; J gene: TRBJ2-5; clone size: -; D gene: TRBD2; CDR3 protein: CASSEREGGETQYF; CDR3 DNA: TGTGCCAGCAGCGAACGGGAGGGCGGGGAGACCCAGTACTTC
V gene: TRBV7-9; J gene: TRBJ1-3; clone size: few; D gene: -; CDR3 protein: CASSLAGGNSGNTIYF; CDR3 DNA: TGTGCCAGCAGCTTAGCGGGGGGCAACTCTGGAAACACCATATATTTT
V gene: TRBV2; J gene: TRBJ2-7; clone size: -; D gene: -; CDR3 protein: CASTENGKYEQYF; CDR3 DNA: TGTGCCAGCACCGAGAACGGGAAATACGAGCAGTACTTC
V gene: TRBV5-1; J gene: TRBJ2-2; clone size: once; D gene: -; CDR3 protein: CASSSDPPGTSGELFF; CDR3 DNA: TGCGCCAGCAGCTCGGACCCCCCGGGGACGTCCGGGGAGCTGTTTTTT
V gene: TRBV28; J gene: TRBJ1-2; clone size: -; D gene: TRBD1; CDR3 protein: CASTSGQGAYYGYTF; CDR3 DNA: TGTGCCAGCACCTCGGGACAGGGGGCGTACTATGGCTACACCTTC
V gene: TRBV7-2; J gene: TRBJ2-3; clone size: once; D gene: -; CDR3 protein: CASSVSYTQYF; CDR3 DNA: TGTGCCAGCAGCGTCTCGTATACGCAGTATTTT
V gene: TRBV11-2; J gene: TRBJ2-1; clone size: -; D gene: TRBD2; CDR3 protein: CASSPIRSGDNEQFF; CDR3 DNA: TGTGCCAGCAGCCCTATAAGAAGCGGGGACAATGAGCAGTTCTTC
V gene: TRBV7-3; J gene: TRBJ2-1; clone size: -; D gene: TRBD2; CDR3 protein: CASSSGREWNEQFF; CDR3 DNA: TGTGCCAGCAGTTCAGGGCGGGAGTGGAATGAGCAGTTCTTC
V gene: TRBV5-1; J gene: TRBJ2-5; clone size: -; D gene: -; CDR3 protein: CASSLAGTPDKETQYF; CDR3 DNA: TGCGCCAGCAGCTTGGCCGGGACTCCGGACAAAGAGACCCAGTACTTC
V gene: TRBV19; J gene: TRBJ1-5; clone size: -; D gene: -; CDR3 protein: CASSIGLYSNQPQHF; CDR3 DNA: TGTGCCAGTAGTATAGGACTTTATAGCAATCAGCCCCAGCATTTT
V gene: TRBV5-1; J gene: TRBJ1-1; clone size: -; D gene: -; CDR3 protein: CASSGTQVTEAFF; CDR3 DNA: TGCGCCAGCAGCGGAACACAGGTGACTGAAGCTTTCTTT
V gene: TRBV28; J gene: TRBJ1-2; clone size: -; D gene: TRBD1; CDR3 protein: CASTKGQVYGYTF; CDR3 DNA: TGTGCCAGCACAAAGGGACAGGTCTATGGCTACACCTTC
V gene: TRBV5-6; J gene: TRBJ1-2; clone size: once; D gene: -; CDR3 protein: CASSRETTNYGYTF; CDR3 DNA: TGTGCCAGCAGCCGAGAGACTACTAACTATGGCTACACCTTC
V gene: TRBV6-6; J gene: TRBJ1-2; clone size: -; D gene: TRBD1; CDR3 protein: CASSSDRGRGYTF; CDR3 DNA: TGTGCCAGCAGTTCCGACAGGGGGCGAGGCTACACCTTC
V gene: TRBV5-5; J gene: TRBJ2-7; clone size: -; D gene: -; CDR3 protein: CASSPGFYEQYF; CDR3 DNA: TGTGCCAGCAGCCCCGGGTTCTACGAGCAGTACTTC